What follows are 11 T cell receptor beta chains derived from one specimen sequenced in a study of technical replicates of blood from several donors. Sequencing used immunoSEQ multiplex PCR; TCRdb keeps in-frame clones, though not all of them. Of about 70,000 clones in the sample, roughly 93% were seen once. The sample comprised T cells isolated from PBMCs. The receptors were sampled from a human donor in good health.

The chain couples TRBV5-4 to TRBJ2-1; D might be TRBD1 (5 bases). Germline V CDR1 and CDR2: SGHNT, YYREEE (reference sequence). The CDR3 length is 16 residues. Trimming took 1 base from V and 7 from J, leaving 18 bases between them. The CDR3 DNA sequence: TGTGCCAGCAGCTTGCTCGGTCAGGGCTTTTGGAATGAGCAGTTCTTC. It is translated as CASSLLGQGFWNEQFF.

V and J are TRBV7-2 and TRBJ2-5; the D gene is possibly TRBD1 (6 bases). This CDR3 is 14 amino acids long. Between the trimmed V and J ends, which lost 2 bases and 4 bases, there was a span of 11 bases. In germline, CDR1 is SGHTA, CDR2 FQGNSA. The DNA of the CDR3 is TGTGCCAGCAGCTTACACAGGGCGGGAGAGACCCAGTACTTC. It yields the protein CASSLHRAGETQYF.

The rearrangement joins TRBV7-3 to TRBJ1-2, with D possibly being TRBD1 (5 bases). CDR1 SGHTA and CDR2 FQGTGA come from the germline V gene. V lost 4 bases and J 3 bases, leaving 24 bases between the germline ends. The CDR3 spans 18 residues. The CDR3 here is CASSSYPGLSTLHYGYTF. CDR3 coding DNA: TGTGCCAGCAGCTCCTATCCGGGACTTTCTACCCTCCACTATGGCTACACCTTC.

CDR3 in amino acids: CAWTTRGSNTGELFF. CDR3 bases: TGTGCCTGGACAACAAGGGGAAGTAACACCGGGGAGCTGTTTTTT. The V gene is TRBV30, the J gene TRBJ2-2, with D possibly being TRBD1 (5 bases). V was trimmed by 4 bases and J by 2 bases, leaving 14 bases between them. Germline CDR1 reads GTSNPN; CDR2 reads SVGIG (reference sequence). This CDR3 is 15 amino acids long.

This chain links TRBV9 with TRBJ2-2; 8 bases are shared with TRBD2. The trim removed 0 bases at V and 4 bases at J, leaving 5 bases unmatched. The V gene's germline CDR1 is SGDLS and CDR2 YYNGEE. The CDR3 sequence is 16 residues long. CDR3 protein: CASSVDAGGSTGELFF. The CDR3, as DNA: TGTGCCAGCAGCGTAGATGCGGGAGGAAGCACCGGGGAGCTGTTTTTT.

This sequence joins TRBV27 and TRBJ2-2; D is ambiguous. Germline V gene data show CDR1 as MNHEY and CDR2 as SMNVEV (reference sequence). Trimming took off 7 bases at V and 4 bases at J, with 13 bases between the two ends. The CDR3 spans 14 residues. In nucleotides, the CDR3 is TGTGCCAGCACCTCACTGACGGGCACCGGGGAGCTGTTTTTT. It codes for CASTSLTGTGELFF.

DNA of the CDR3: TGTGCCAGCAGCGGGACTAACAATGAGCAGTTCTTC. Its protein is CASSGTNNEQFF. This chain joins TRBV9 and TRBJ2-1, with D tentatively TRBD2 (6 bases). CDR3 size: 12 residues. With 3 bases removed from V and 5 bases from J, the gap between germline ends came to 6 bases. CDR1 is SGDLS, CDR2 YYNGEE, per germline.

The gene calls are TRBV9 and TRBJ2-7, with D possibly TRBD2 on 6 matching bases. V was pared by 3 bases and J by 0 bases, with 16 bases between. The CDR3 runs 16 residues. Germline V gene data show CDR1 as SGDLS and CDR2 as YYNGEE. The CDR3 coding sequence is TGTGCCAGCAGCGCCTCCGTCGGGGGAGGCTCCTACGAGCAGTACTTC. As protein: CASSASVGGGSYEQYF.

This chain links TRBV28 with TRBJ1-2; TRBD1 is a possible D gene (5 bases). Trimming shortened V by 2 bases and J by 3 bases, and 10 bases separated the two germline ends. The CDR3 runs to 14 residues. Germline assignment: CDR1 MDHEN and CDR2 SYDVKM. As DNA, the CDR3 is TGTGCCAGCAGTTTAAGGGGATCAGACTATGGCTACACCTTC. Translated: CASSLRGSDYGYTF.

The chain combines TRBV6-5 with TRBJ2-3; D is ambiguous. The CDR3 extends over 12 amino acids. The germline V gene encodes CDR1 MNHEY and CDR2 SVGAGI. With 5 bases removed from V and 1 base from J, the gap between germline ends came to 4 bases. Written as DNA, the CDR3 is TGTGCCAGCAGTACAGGCACAGATACGCAGTATTTT. Translated: CASSTGTDTQYF.

V and J are TRBV4-1 and TRBJ2-7; D unclear. Trimming shortened V by 0 bases and J by 0 bases, and 6 bases separated the two germline ends. From germline, CDR1 is MGHRA and CDR2 YSYEKL. This CDR3 is built from 14 residues. The CDR3 spells CASSQEEFSYEQYF. In nucleotides, the CDR3 is TGCGCCAGCAGCCAAGAGGAGTTCTCCTACGAGCAGTACTTC.